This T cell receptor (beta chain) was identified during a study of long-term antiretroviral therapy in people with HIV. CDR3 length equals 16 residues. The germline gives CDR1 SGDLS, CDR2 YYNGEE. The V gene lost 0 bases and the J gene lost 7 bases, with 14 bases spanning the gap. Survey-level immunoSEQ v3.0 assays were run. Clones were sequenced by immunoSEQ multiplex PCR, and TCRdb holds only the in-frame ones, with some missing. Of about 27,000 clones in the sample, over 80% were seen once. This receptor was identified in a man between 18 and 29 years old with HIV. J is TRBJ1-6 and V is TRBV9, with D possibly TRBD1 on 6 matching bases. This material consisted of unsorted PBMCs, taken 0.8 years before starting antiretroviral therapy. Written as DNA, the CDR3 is TGTGCCAGCAGCGTAGACCAGGGACAACGAAATTCACCCCTCCACTTT. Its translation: CASSVDQGQRNSPLHF.